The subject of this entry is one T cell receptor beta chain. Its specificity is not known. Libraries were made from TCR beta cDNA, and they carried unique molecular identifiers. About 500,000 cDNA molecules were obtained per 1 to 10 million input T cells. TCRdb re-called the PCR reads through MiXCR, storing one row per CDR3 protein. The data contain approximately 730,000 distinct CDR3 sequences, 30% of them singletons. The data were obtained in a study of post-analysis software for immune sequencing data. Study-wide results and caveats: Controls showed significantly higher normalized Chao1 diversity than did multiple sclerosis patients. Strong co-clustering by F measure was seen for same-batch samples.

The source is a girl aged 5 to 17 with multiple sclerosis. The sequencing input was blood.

The CDR3 bases are TGTGCCAGCAGCTTGACAGGGGGAGTTAACAATGAGCAGTTCTTC. Its translation: CASSLTGGVNNEQFF. The gene calls are TRBV7-2 and TRBJ2-1; TRBD1 agrees at 9 bases. This CDR3 region has 15 residues. Trimming cost V 3 bases and J 5 bases; bases outside gene matches: 5. Per the germline V gene, CDR1 is SGHTA and CDR2 is FQGNSA.